These T cell receptor beta chains were read from a single sample in a study of cytomegalovirus exposure and HLA in healthy donors. Only in-frame clones appear in the TCRdb table, and some are missing; sequencing was by immunoSEQ multiplex PCR. The table records around 170,000 clones, approximately 80% of them present only once. The sequencing sample was made of PBMCs. The source of these receptors is a woman between 45 and 65 years old in good health and CMV-seronegative. The CDR3 runs from the conserved cysteine through the conserved F or W. A D gene is named only where the DNA matches it firmly. Not every row has a clone size; where given, it reads once, few, many or a size class.

J gene: TRBJ2-1; V gene: TRBV5-1; D gene: NA; clone size: NA; CDR3 protein: CASSLSSSVSYNEQFF; CDR3 DNA: TGCGCCAGCAGCTTGTCGTCGTCCGTTTCCTACAATGAGCAGTTCTTC
J gene: TRBJ2-7; V gene: TRBV29-1; D gene: TRBD2; clone size: NA; CDR3 protein: CSVEGTLTSGSYEQYF; CDR3 DNA: TGCAGCGTTGAAGGAACCCTAACTAGCGGATCATACGAGCAGTACTTC
J gene: TRBJ1-1; V gene: TRBV7-9; D gene: NA; clone size: NA; CDR3 protein: CASSLGGGEAFF; CDR3 DNA: TGTGCCAGCAGCCTGGGGGGAGGGGAAGCTTTCTTT
J gene: TRBJ2-3; V gene: TRBV15; D gene: TRBD2; clone size: once; CDR3 protein: CATSKGTSGRTSTDTQYF; CDR3 DNA: TGTGCCACCAGCAAAGGGACTAGCGGGAGAACAAGCACAGATACGCAGTATTTT
J gene: TRBJ2-7; V gene: TRBV2; D gene: NA; clone size: NA; CDR3 protein: CASCRESYEQYF; CDR3 DNA: TGTGCCAGCTGCAGGGAAAGCTACGAGCAGTACTTC
J gene: TRBJ2-3; V gene: TRBV6-6; D gene: TRBD2; clone size: few; CDR3 protein: CASNSISGGTDTQYF; CDR3 DNA: TGTGCCAGCAACTCAATTAGCGGGGGCACAGATACGCAGTATTTT
J gene: TRBJ1-1; V gene: TRBV2; D gene: NA; clone size: NA; CDR3 protein: CASSGRGTIRNTEAFF; CDR3 DNA: TGTGCCAGCAGTGGTAGGGGAACGATAAGGAACACTGAAGCTTTCTTT
J gene: TRBJ2-3; V gene: TRBV5-1; D gene: TRBD2; clone size: NA; CDR3 protein: CASSSSQASGYTDTQYF; CDR3 DNA: TGCGCCAGCAGCTCTAGCCAGGCTAGCGGGTACACAGATACGCAGTATTTT
J gene: TRBJ2-6; V gene: TRBV5-5; D gene: NA; clone size: NA; CDR3 protein: CASSSPRSGANVLTF; CDR3 DNA: TGTGCCAGCAGTTCCCCGCGCTCTGGGGCCAACGTCCTGACTTTC
J gene: TRBJ2-3; V gene: TRBV5-1; D gene: TRBD2; clone size: few; CDR3 protein: CASSLDASGPDTQYF; CDR3 DNA: TGCGCCAGCAGCTTGGACGCTAGCGGGCCAGATACGCAGTATTTT
J gene: TRBJ1-2; V gene: TRBV30; D gene: NA; clone size: NA; CDR3 protein: CAWSAGGRGYGYTF; CDR3 DNA: TGTGCCTGGAGCGCCGGGGGGCGAGGCTATGGCTACACCTTC
J gene: TRBJ2-1; V gene: TRBV5-4; D gene: NA; clone size: NA; CDR3 protein: CASSLKEGSYNEQFF; CDR3 DNA: TGTGCCAGCAGCTTGAAAGAGGGTTCCTACAATGAGCAGTTCTTC
J gene: TRBJ1-5; V gene: TRBV19; D gene: NA; clone size: NA; CDR3 protein: CASGPTKPQHF; CDR3 DNA: TGTGCCAGTGGTCCCACTAAGCCCCAGCATTTT
J gene: TRBJ1-2; V gene: TRBV9; D gene: TRBD1; clone size: NA; CDR3 protein: CASTRQGTISGYTF; CDR3 DNA: TGTGCCAGCACTCGACAGGGAACTATCTCTGGCTACACCTTC
J gene: TRBJ1-2; V gene: TRBV5-1; D gene: NA; clone size: NA; CDR3 protein: CASGEMGPGGYTF; CDR3 DNA: TGCGCCAGCGGAGAAATGGGGCCGGGTGGCTACACCTTC
J gene: TRBJ2-3; V gene: TRBV5-4; D gene: TRBD2; clone size: once; CDR3 protein: CASSKAGLDRTDTQYF; CDR3 DNA: TGTGCCAGCAGCAAGGCGGGACTAGATAGGACAGATACGCAGTATTTT
J gene: TRBJ2-1; V gene: TRBV30; D gene: TRBD2; clone size: NA; CDR3 protein: CAWSGKAGAAYNEQFF; CDR3 DNA: TGTGCCTGGAGCGGTAAAGCGGGAGCCGCCTACAATGAGCAGTTCTTC
J gene: TRBJ1-4; V gene: TRBV4-1; D gene: NA; clone size: NA; CDR3 protein: CASSQGTSWQGGTNEKLFF; CDR3 DNA: TGCGCCAGCAGCCAAGGGACTAGTTGGCAGGGTGGGACTAATGAAAAACTGTTTTTT
J gene: TRBJ2-7; V gene: TRBV9; D gene: NA; clone size: NA; CDR3 protein: CAPRTRGLVSYEQYF; CDR3 DNA: TGTGCCCCCCGCACTCGAGGGCTGGTATCCTACGAGCAGTACTTC
J gene: TRBJ2-3; V gene: TRBV30; D gene: TRBD2; clone size: few; CDR3 protein: CAWRDSGRRGDTQYF; CDR3 DNA: TGTGCCTGGAGAGATAGCGGGAGGAGGGGAGATACGCAGTATTTT
J gene: TRBJ2-1; V gene: TRBV5-6; D gene: TRBD2; clone size: NA; CDR3 protein: CASGTSGGYNEQFF; CDR3 DNA: TGTGCCAGCGGGACTAGCGGGGGTTACAATGAGCAGTTCTTC
J gene: TRBJ1-2; V gene: TRBV25-1; D gene: TRBD1; clone size: NA; CDR3 protein: CASSEYQDRDGYTF; CDR3 DNA: TGTGCCAGCAGTGAATATCAGGACAGGGACGGCTACACCTTC
J gene: TRBJ2-2; V gene: TRBV9; D gene: NA; clone size: NA; CDR3 protein: CASSVGPAPNTGELFF; CDR3 DNA: TGTGCCAGCAGCGTAGGGCCAGCGCCGAACACCGGGGAGCTGTTTTTT
J gene: TRBJ2-1; V gene: TRBV2; D gene: NA; clone size: NA; CDR3 protein: CASRRALSGGNNEQFF; CDR3 DNA: TGTGCCAGCAGGAGGGCCCTTAGCGGAGGAAACAATGAGCAGTTCTTC
J gene: TRBJ1-2; V gene: TRBV9; D gene: NA; clone size: once; CDR3 protein: CASSVGPYGTDYGYTF; CDR3 DNA: TGTGCCAGCAGCGTAGGCCCCTATGGGACTGACTATGGCTACACCTTC
J gene: TRBJ2-7; V gene: TRBV4-1; D gene: NA; clone size: once; CDR3 protein: CASSPLGGLGYEQYF; CDR3 DNA: TGCGCCAGCAGCCCTCTTGGGGGCCTCGGTTACGAGCAGTACTTC
J gene: TRBJ1-1; V gene: TRBV7-9; D gene: NA; clone size: once; CDR3 protein: CASSLQTGLGTEAFF; CDR3 DNA: TGTGCCAGCAGCCTGCAGACAGGTTTGGGGACTGAAGCTTTCTTT
J gene: TRBJ2-2; V gene: TRBV6-4; D gene: TRBD2; clone size: once; CDR3 protein: CASIRLAVRGELFF; CDR3 DNA: TGTGCCAGCATCCGACTAGCGGTCCGCGGGGAGCTGTTTTTT